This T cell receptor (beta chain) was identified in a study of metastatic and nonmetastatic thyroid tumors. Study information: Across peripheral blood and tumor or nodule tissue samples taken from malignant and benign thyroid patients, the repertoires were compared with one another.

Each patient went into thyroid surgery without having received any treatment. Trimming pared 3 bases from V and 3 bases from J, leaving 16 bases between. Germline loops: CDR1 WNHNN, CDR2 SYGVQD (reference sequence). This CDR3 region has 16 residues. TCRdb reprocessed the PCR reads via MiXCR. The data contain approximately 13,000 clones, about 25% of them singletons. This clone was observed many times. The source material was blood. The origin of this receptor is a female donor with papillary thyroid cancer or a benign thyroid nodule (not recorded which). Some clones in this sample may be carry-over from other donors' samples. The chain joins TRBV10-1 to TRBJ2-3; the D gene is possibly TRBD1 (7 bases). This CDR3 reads CASSDSSGGWTDTQYF. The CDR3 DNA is TGCGCCAGCAGTGACTCGTCAGGGGGGTGGACAGATACGCAGTATTTT.